The 22 T cell receptor beta chains below were found in one sample sequenced in a study of shared clonotypes between healthy human individuals. It was CD45RO-negative cells, positively selected for CCR7, that made up naive CD8 cells, with terminally differentiated effector memory CD45RA+ cells excluded. Profiling relied on immunoSEQ multiplex PCR, and the TCRdb table lists in-frame clones only, not all of them. The repertoire has around 2,000,000 clones, just under 95% of them found once; the top ten carry less than 1.5%. The material sequenced was naive CD8+ T cells sorted from blood. These receptor sequences come from a man aged 18 to 29 in good health.

This rearrangement joins TRBV6-6 to TRBJ2-7; a possible D gene is TRBD1 (6 bases). This CDR3 contains 15 residues. V was pared by 4 bases and J by 5 bases, with 18 bases between. The germline V gene encodes CDR1 MNHNY and CDR2 SVGAGI (reference sequence). The CDR3 loop reads CASSSTGTPVDEQYF. The CDR3 nucleotides read TGTGCCAGCAGTTCCACCGGGACACCCGTTGACGAGCAGTACTTC.

J is TRBJ2-5 and V is TRBV5-4, with 8 bases lining up with TRBD2. This CDR3 region has 13 residues. V was pared by 2 bases and J by 5 bases, with 2 bases of the junction left unmatched. Germline V gene sequence: CDR1 SGHNT, CDR2 YYREEE (reference sequence). The CDR3 DNA reads as TGTGCCAGCAGCTTCGGGGGGGCCGAGACCCAGTACTTC. It encodes CASSFGGAETQYF.

This chain uses TRBV5-6 with TRBJ2-5, with 9 bases fitting TRBD2. Germline CDR1 reads SGHDT; CDR2 reads YYEEEE. J was trimmed by 7 bases and V by 4 bases; bases with no gene match: 17. This CDR3 comprises 17 residues. The DNA of the CDR3 is TGTGCCAGCAGCCCGGTCCGGGGAGAGCGGGGGGTTTGGACCCAGTACTTC. Translating it yields CASSPVRGERGVWTQYF.

The V and J genes are TRBV9 and TRBJ2-7; a possible D gene is TRBD1 (6 bases). The CDR3 loop spans 14 amino acids. Trimming stripped 4 bases from V and 7 bases from J, with 18 bases between. Germline V gene sequence: CDR1 SGDLS, CDR2 YYNGEE. In DNA, the CDR3 is TGTGCCAGCAGCATCCACGGGACACCCGAGGAGCAGTACTTC. As protein: CASSIHGTPEEQYF.

This clone is a singleton in its sample. The CDR3 coding sequence is TGCGCCAGCAGCTATGGTTCTGCCGCCTCGGGTCACTACAATGAGCAGTTCTTC. Translation gives CASSYGSAASGHYNEQFF. V and J are TRBV5-1 and TRBJ2-1; no clear D. Germline V gives CDR1 SGHRS, CDR2 YFSETQ. Trimming pared 3 bases from V and 3 bases from J, leaving 22 bases between. The CDR3 has 18 residues.

V and J are TRBV7-9 and TRBJ1-6, with D tentatively TRBD1 (5 bases). CDR1 and CDR2 (germline): SEHNR, FQNEAQ (reference sequence). This CDR3 is 16 amino acids long. The V and J ends lost 4 bases and 6 bases respectively, with 16 bases between them. CDR3 nucleotides: TGTGCCAGCAGCTCAGAGACAGATTTCGTTAATTCACCCCTCCACTTT. Protein product: CASSSETDFVNSPLHF.

The chain has TRBV6-4 and TRBJ1-1, with no clear D. Germline CDR1 is MRHNA and CDR2 is SNTAGT. V lost 6 bases to trimming and J lost 3 bases, with 8 bases between them. There are 12 residues in the CDR3. The CDR3 bases are TGTGCCAGCAGGGAGGGTTACACTGAAGCTTTCTTT. It codes for CASREGYTEAFF.

This chain's CDR3 is CASSLDRGPYEQYF. As DNA, the CDR3 is TGTGCCAGCAGCTTGGACAGGGGGCCCTACGAGCAGTACTTC. The chain carries TRBV13 and TRBJ2-7; 11 bases align to TRBD1. The germline V gene has CDR1 PRHDT and CDR2 FYEKMQ (reference sequence). The CDR3 has 14 amino acids. The V and J ends lost 3 bases and 2 bases, in that order; junction bases with no gene match: 0.

The chain employs TRBV15 and TRBJ2-7; 7 bases line up with TRBD1. V lost 0 bases to trimming and J lost 3 bases; unmatched junction nucleotides: 5. Germline loops: CDR1 LNHNV, CDR2 YYDKDF (reference sequence). The CDR3 is 15 amino acids. The CDR3 DNA reads TGTGCCACCAGCAGAGAGAGGGGACAGTTCTACGAGCAGTACTTC. Its translation: CATSRERGQFYEQYF.

This rearrangement joins TRBV10-1 to TRBJ2-7; D possibly uses TRBD1 or TRBD2 (5 bases each). The CDR3 runs 16 residues. Germline CDR1 and CDR2: WNHNN and SYGVQD (reference sequence). The V and J ends lost 2 bases and 6 bases respectively, with 20 bases between them. CDR3 in amino acids: CASSEAPGPAASEQYF. CDR3 in DNA: TGCGCCAGCAGTGAGGCTCCGGGACCGGCGGCGTCCGAGCAGTACTTC.

The rearrangement links TRBV6-1 to TRBJ1-4, with D hard to call. CDR1 MNHNS and CDR2 SASEGT come from the germline V gene. The CDR3 runs 15 residues. V was pared by 3 bases and J by 1 base, with 9 bases between. The CDR3 DNA follows: TGTGCCAGCAGTGAGGCCGAAAGAACTAATGAAAAACTGTTTTTT. Translating it yields CASSEAERTNEKLFF.

This chain links TRBV7-8 with TRBJ1-4; no firm D call. Germline assignment: CDR1 SGHVS and CDR2 FQNEAQ. V was clipped by 4 bases and J by 8 bases, with 11 bases between them. The CDR3 length is 13 residues. CDR3 bases: TGTGCCAGCAGCTCCTCCCTCGCGGAAAAACTGTTTTTT. As protein: CASSSSLAEKLFF.

This chain connects TRBV9 to TRBJ2-3, with 12 bases aligning to TRBD2. Unmatched junction bases numbered 4, after V lost 3 bases and J lost 2 bases. Germline lookup yields CDR1 SGDLS and CDR2 YYNGEE. CDR3 length equals 16 residues. The CDR3 region has the DNA TGTGCCAGCAGCGAGGGGACTAGCGGGCTCACAGATACGCAGTATTTT. Its protein is CASSEGTSGLTDTQYF. The whole variable domain, remainder taken from reference TRBV9 and TRBJ2-3, is DSGVTQTPKHLITATGQRVTLRCSPRSGDLSVYWYQQSLDQGLQFLIQYYNGEERAKGNILERFSAQQFPDLHSELNLSSLELGDSALYFCASSEGTSGLTDTQYFGPGTRLTVL.

The J gene is TRBJ2-7, the V gene TRBV4-1, with D possibly being TRBD2 (5 bases). The V gene lost 4 bases and the J gene lost 6 bases, with 13 bases spanning the gap. This CDR3 spans 13 amino acids. Germline V gives CDR1 MGHRA, CDR2 YSYEKL. The DNA for the CDR3 is TGCGCCAGCAGCCCCGAGGGCTTGGGCGAGCAGTACTTC. It is translated as CASSPEGLGEQYF.

This clone is a singleton in its sample. V and J are TRBV2 and TRBJ2-1; D might be TRBD2 (6 bases). Germline CDR1 SNHLY, CDR2 FYNNEI. The length of the CDR3 is 14 residues. Trimming left V 10 bases short and J 2 bases short, with 15 bases between. The CDR3 spells CATSTGETYNEQFF. CDR3 nucleotide sequence: TGTGCCACGTCGACGGGGGAAACCTACAATGAGCAGTTCTTC.

CDR3 coding DNA: TGTGCCAGCAGTGAAGCGTGGGGATTGGATACGCAGTATTTT. Translated: CASSEAWGLDTQYF. The V gene is TRBV6-4, the J gene TRBJ2-3; D gene ambiguous. V lost 3 bases and J 6 bases, leaving 13 bases between the germline ends. The CDR3 sequence is 14 residues long. The germline V gene has CDR1 MRHNA and CDR2 SNTAGT.

The chain uses TRBV11-3 and TRBJ2-1; 8 nucleotides line up with TRBD2. V shed 5 bases and J 8 bases; nucleotides not matched to a gene: 11. The CDR3 extends over 15 amino acids. Per the germline V gene, CDR1 is SGHNT and CDR2 is YENEEA. CDR3 protein: CASSAGTSLSDEQFF. For the CDR3, the DNA is TGTGCCAGCAGCGCGGGGACTAGTCTGTCCGATGAGCAGTTCTTC.

The rearrangement joins TRBV5-4 to TRBJ2-1; TRBD2 agrees at 10 bases. The CDR3 totals 15 residues. Looked up from germline, CDR1 is SGHNT and CDR2 is YYREEE (reference sequence). The trim removed 2 bases at V and 7 bases at J, leaving 6 bases unmatched. CDR3: CASSFLAGEGNEQFF. The CDR3 bases are TGTGCCAGCAGCTTTCTAGCGGGAGAAGGAAATGAGCAGTTCTTC.

Only one count was recorded for this clone. The J gene is TRBJ2-1, the V gene TRBV4-1; D is possibly TRBD2 (6 bases). The CDR3 covers 19 residues. Per the germline V gene, CDR1 is MGHRA and CDR2 is YSYEKL. Trimming removed 0 bases at V and 8 bases at J, with 26 bases between. The CDR3 protein is CASSQEKGRTLLVGYEQFF. CDR3 DNA sequence: TGCGCCAGCAGCCAAGAGAAGGGGAGGACCCTACTTGTCGGGTATGAGCAGTTCTTC.

Only one count was recorded for this clone. The sample has other DNA sequences that encode this CDR3 too. The CDR3 region has the DNA TGCGCCAGCAGCTTTGACGGCTACGAGCAGTACTTC. Translating gives CASSFDGYEQYF. The V gene is TRBV5-1, the J gene TRBJ2-7; D call uncertain. There are 12 residues in the CDR3. V lost 2 bases to trimming and J lost 3 bases, with 6 bases between them. In germline, CDR1 is SGHRS, CDR2 YFSETQ.

V usage is TRBV11-3 and J usage is TRBJ2-1; TRBD1 matches 11 bases. From germline, CDR1 is SGHNT and CDR2 YENEEA. After removal of 4 bases from V and 3 bases from J, the junction contained 8 bases not matched to a gene. The CDR3 length is 17 residues. The CDR3 region has the DNA TGTGCCAGCAGCTGGGGACAGGGGGACTCAATCTACAATGAGCAGTTCTTC. Amino acids: CASSWGQGDSIYNEQFF. Full variable domain (missing parts from reference TRBV11-3 and TRBJ2-1): EAGVVQSPRYKIIEKKQPVAFWCNPISGHNTLYWYLQNLGQGPELLIRYENEEAVDDSQLPKDRFSAERLKGVDSTLKIQPAELGDSAVYLCASSWGQGDSIYNEQFFGPGTRLTVL.

Details on this clone: A much larger clone differs by one base, so this may be a read error. The chain uses TRBV7-9 and TRBJ1-5; D is unresolved. The J call may be faulty, since TRBJ2-3 better matches the DNA end. Germline-derived CDR1 and CDR2 are SEHNR and FQNEAQ (reference sequence). The CDR3 contains 12 residues. The CDR3 sequence: CASSLGDQPQYF. The CDR3 bases are TGTGCCAGCAGCTTAGGGGATCAGCCCCAGTATTTT.